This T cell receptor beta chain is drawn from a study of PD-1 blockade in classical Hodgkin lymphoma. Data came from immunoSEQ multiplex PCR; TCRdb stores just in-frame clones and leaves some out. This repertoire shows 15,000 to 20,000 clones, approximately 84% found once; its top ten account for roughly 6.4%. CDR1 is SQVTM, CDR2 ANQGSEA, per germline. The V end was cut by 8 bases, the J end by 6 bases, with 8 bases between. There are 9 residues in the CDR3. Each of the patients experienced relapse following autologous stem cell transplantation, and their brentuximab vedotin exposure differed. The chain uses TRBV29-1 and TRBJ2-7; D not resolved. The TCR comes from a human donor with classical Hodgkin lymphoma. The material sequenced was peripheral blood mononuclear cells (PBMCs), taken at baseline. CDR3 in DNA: TGCAGCTTACGTGGCGAGCAGTACTTC. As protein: CSLRGEQYF.